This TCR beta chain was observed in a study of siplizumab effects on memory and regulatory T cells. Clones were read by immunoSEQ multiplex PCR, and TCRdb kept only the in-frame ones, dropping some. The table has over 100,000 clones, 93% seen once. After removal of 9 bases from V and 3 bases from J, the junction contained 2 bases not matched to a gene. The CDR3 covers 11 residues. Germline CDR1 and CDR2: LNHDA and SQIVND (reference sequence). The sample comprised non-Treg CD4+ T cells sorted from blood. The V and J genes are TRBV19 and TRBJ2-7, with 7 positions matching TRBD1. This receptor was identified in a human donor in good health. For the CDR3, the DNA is TGTGCCAGCGGGGACAGCTACGAGCAGTACTTC. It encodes CASGDSYEQYF.